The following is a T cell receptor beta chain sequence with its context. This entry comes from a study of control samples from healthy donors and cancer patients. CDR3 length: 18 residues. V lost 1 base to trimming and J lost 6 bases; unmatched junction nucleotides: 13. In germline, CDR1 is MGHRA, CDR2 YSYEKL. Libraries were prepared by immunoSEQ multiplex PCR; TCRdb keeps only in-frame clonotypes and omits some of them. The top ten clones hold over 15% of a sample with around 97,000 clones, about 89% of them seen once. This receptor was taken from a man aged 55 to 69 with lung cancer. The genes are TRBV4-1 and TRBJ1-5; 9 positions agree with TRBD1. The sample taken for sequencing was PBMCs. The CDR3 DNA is TGCGCCAGCAGCCAAGGGGCAACAGGGGGCTCCTCTCGTCAGCCCCAGCATTTT. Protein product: CASSQGATGGSSRQPQHF.